Shown below are 7 T cell receptor beta chains from a single sample sequenced in a study of cytomegalovirus exposure and HLA in healthy donors listed by TCRdb under 2017. Library preparation used the immunoSEQ multiplex PCR assay. A mixture of 60 forward primers for TCR Vbeta segments and 13 reverse primers for TCR Jbeta segments was used in the multiplex PCR. This is the immuneACCESS table as TCRdb keeps it, with only in-frame sequences that have V and J called. A part of the clones is gone; compared with another copy, unresolved V genes explain less than half, and the rest is unexplained. The data table for this sample lists over 200,000 clones. Of the sample, less than 1% is held by the ten largest clones. Material for sequencing was PBMCs. These receptors were taken from a woman in her 30s in good health and CMV-seropositive.

The chain couples TRBV27 to TRBJ1-2; 7 nucleotides line up with TRBD1. V dropped 6 bases and J dropped 5; count of bases not matched to a gene: 12. Per germline, CDR1 MNHEY and CDR2 SMNVEV (reference sequence). The CDR3 is 15 residues long. CDR3: CASRPIQGRGYGYTF. CDR3 coding DNA: TGTGCCAGCAGGCCAATACAGGGGCGTGGATATGGCTACACCTTC.

J is TRBJ2-7 and V is TRBV29-1; the match to TRBD1 covers 8 bases. Germline V gene sequence: CDR1 SQVTM, CDR2 ANQGSEA. J gave up 0 bases and V 4 bases, and 11 bases lay outside the gene matches. CDR3 length equals 16 residues. Here the CDR3 DNA reads TGCAGCGTTGGGGGAGCCGGGCAGGGGGCCTCCTACGAGCAGTACTTC. It encodes CSVGGAGQGASYEQYF.

The V call is TRBV7-2, the J call TRBJ2-7, with 7 positions matching TRBD1. The germline V gene encodes CDR1 SGHTA and CDR2 FQGNSA. Germline trimming cut 5 bases from V and 3 bases from J; bases unmatched to any gene: 13. The CDR3 consists of 16 residues. CDR3 loop: CASSEGAAVEGYEQYF. The DNA of the CDR3 is TGTGCCAGCAGCGAGGGGGCGGCGGTGGAAGGCTACGAGCAGTACTTC.

The chain couples TRBV25-1 to TRBJ2-1, with D maybe TRBD1 (6 bases). The CDR3 length is 13 residues. The germline CDR1 and CDR2 sequences are MGHDK and SYGVNS. V lost 6 bases to trimming and J lost 3 bases, with 9 bases between them. CDR3 nucleotide sequence: TGTGCCAGCAGCTGGGACAACTACAATGAGCAGTTCTTC. Translated: CASSWDNYNEQFF.

V gene TRBV5-6 combines with J gene TRBJ1-2; D call uncertain. Germline CDR1 reads SGHDT; CDR2 reads YYEEEE. Trimming removed 6 bases from V and 5 bases from J, with 26 bases in between. The CDR3 is 17 amino acids. The CDR3 loop reads CASMLGGVQSRPYGYTF. The DNA of the CDR3 is TGTGCCAGCATGCTTGGAGGCGTACAGAGCAGACCTTATGGCTACACCTTC.

The CDR3 DNA reads TGCGCTATGAACGGAGACCCGGGAAACACCATATATTTT. Translating it yields CAMNGDPGNTIYF. The chain employs TRBV29-1 and TRBJ1-3; the D is unclear. The germline V gene has CDR1 SQVTM and CDR2 ANQGSEA. The CDR3 is made up of 13 amino acids.

V gene TRBV5-6 combines with J gene TRBJ2-5, with TRBD2 matching 9 bases. The tail of the sequence fits TRBJ2-7 better, so the J call may be wrong. The CDR3 is 14 amino acids. Germline loops: CDR1 SGHDT, CDR2 YYEEEE. CDR3 nucleotide sequence: TGTGCCAGCAGCTCCGGGACTAGCTTCCTCGAGCAGTACTTC. It codes for CASSSGTSFLEQYF.